This T cell receptor (beta chain) appears in the sequencing data of a study of blood T cells in healthy people across ages. Total RNA was extracted at no less than 5.5 micrograms per sample. Combining a sample-barcoded 5' primer with a J-beta primer mix, a second PCR ran for about 7 to 11 cycles. MiXCR, run by TCRdb on the 5' RACE reads, gives a single entry per CDR3 protein. The data contain around 1,600,000 distinct CDR3 sequences, roughly 43% of them singletons. CDR1 and CDR2 (germline): MNHNY, SVGAGI (reference sequence). CDR3 length equals 13 residues. V gave up 6 bases and J gave up 5 bases, with 13 bases separating them.

The chain recombines TRBV6-6 with TRBJ1-1; unclear D gene. The TCR originated in a woman aged 18-29 years in good health. Sequencing was carried out using blood. CDR3 nucleotides: TGTGCCAGCAGCTTAAAAAGCATGACTGAAGCTTTCTTT. This translates into CASSLKSMTEAFF.